Sequencing of this T cell receptor beta chain was carried out in a study of PD-L1 blockade in urothelial cancer. At the level of the study: Patients started atezolizumab in the mid-2010s, 1,200 mg intravenously every 3 weeks. Males with urothelial cancer arising in the bladder constituted about 90% of the roughly 30 patients.

This CDR3 is built from 13 residues. Trimming left V 2 bases short and J 4 bases short, with 8 bases between. Germline V gives CDR1 MNHEY, CDR2 SVGAGI. Time point reported: peripheral blood 6 weeks after treatment start. This clone was observed a few times. Sequencing was performed with immunoSEQ multiplex PCR; in TCRdb, only in-frame clones are kept and a portion is missing. The top ten clones hold 10% of a sample with around 48,000 clones, 70% to 90% of them seen once. This clonotype originated in a man in his 60s with urothelial cancer. This specimen consisted of PBMCs, obtained around atezolizumab (anti-PD-L1) treatment. This chain uses TRBV6-5 with TRBJ1-2, with D uncertain. The DNA for the CDR3 is TGTGCCAGCAGTTACCAACAGAGCTATGGCTACACCTTC. It is translated as CASSYQQSYGYTF.